This is a list of T cell receptor beta chains from one sample in a study of T cell repertoires in cytomegalovirus infection. TCRdb recomputed calls from the reads with MiXCR, one row per CDR3 protein. The table includes fewer than 700,000 distinct CDR3 sequences, more than 20% detected once. The sequencing input was CD8+ T cells from PBMCs. The receptor source for this set is a human donor in good health (CMV status not recorded). Some clones in this sample may be carry-over from other donors' samples. Both conserved end residues are trimmed from each CDR3.

TRBJ2-4 TRBV28 ASNPTGHQNIQY
TRBJ2-7 TRBV14 VSSQVGGAYEQY
TRBJ1-1 TRBV14 ASSYYRGTEAF
TRBJ2-3 TRBV27 ASSFRDRPSTDTQY
TRBJ2-3 TRBV7-6 ASSLAGAQHIDTQY
TRBJ2-5 TRBV7-6 ASTQLLGGGETQY
TRBJ2-2 TRBV29-1 SVAVTTGELF
TRBJ1-1 TRBV5-4 ASSPGQNTEAF
TRBJ1-5 TRBV7-2 ASSFWRQGNQPQH
TRBJ1-2 TRBV13 ASSSGGFPPRAIYGYT